The 19 T cell receptor beta chains given below trace back to one sample, sequenced in a study of blood T cell repertoires in COVID-19. Assay used: immunoSEQ multiplex PCR; TCRdb lists only in-frame clones, some missing. The profile shows roughly 200,000 clones, roughly 76% of them singletons. Source material: peripheral blood. Receptor source: a woman aged 35 to 49 with COVID-19, enrolled during active disease.

The chain uses TRBV30 and TRBJ1-2, with D perhaps TRBD1 (5 bases). This CDR3 is 15 amino acids long. CDR1 GTSNPN and CDR2 SVGIG come from the germline V gene (reference sequence). Trimming took 0 bases from V and 4 from J, leaving 15 bases between them. CDR3 bases: TGTGCCTGGAGTGTACGGGGGTCAGGGTTCTATGGCTACACCTTC. Amino acid sequence: CAWSVRGSGFYGYTF. The full variable domain, completed using reference TRBV30 and TRBJ1-2, is SQTIHQWPATLVQPVGSPLSLECTVEGTSNPNLYWYRQAAGRGLQLLFYSVGIGQISSEVPQNLSASRPQDRQFILSSKKLLLSDSGFYLCAWSVRGSGFYGYTFGSGTRLTVV.

The count of this clone is one. This chain links TRBV2 with TRBJ2-7; no clear D gene. CDR1 and CDR2 (germline): SNHLY, FYNNEI. Trimming pared 7 bases from V and 7 bases from J, leaving 14 bases between. The CDR3 has 12 residues. The CDR3, as DNA: TGTGCCAGCACCCGACGAACCGGGGAGCAGTACTTC. The encoded protein is CASTRRTGEQYF. The variable domain in full, completed from reference TRBV2 and TRBJ2-7, reads EPEVTQTPSHQVTQMGQEVILRCVPISNHLYFYWYRQILGQKVEFLVSFYNNEISEKSEIFDDQFSVERPDGSNFTLKIRSTKLEDSAMYFCASTRRTGEQYFGPGTRLTVT.

The CDR3 coding sequence is TGCGCCAGCAGCATTACTAGCGGGGCCACTTACAATGAGCAGTTCTTC. It translates to CASSITSGATYNEQFF. This chain joins TRBV5-1 and TRBJ2-1; 10 positions agree with TRBD2. Trimming at V came to 4 bases and at J to 4 bases, leaving 8 bases not matched to a gene. From germline, CDR1 is SGHRS and CDR2 YFSETQ. The CDR3 spans 16 residues.

V usage is TRBV27 and J usage is TRBJ2-7, with unresolved D. Germline V lookup: CDR1 MNHEY, CDR2 SMNVEV (reference sequence). Trimming took 5 bases from V and 3 from J, leaving 11 bases between them. CDR3 length: 13 residues. CDR3 region: CASSLQVGYEQYF. The CDR3, as DNA: TGTGCCAGCAGTCTTCAGGTAGGCTACGAGCAGTACTTC.

The CDR3 bases are TGTGCCAGCAGCTTCTGGACTAGCGGGAGTGCAAATGAGCAGTTCTTC. Amino acid sequence: CASSFWTSGSANEQFF. The V and J genes are TRBV7-9 and TRBJ2-1, with TRBD2 identical over 13 bases. CDR3 length: 16 amino acids. V trimming: 3 bases; J trimming: 7 bases; junction bases outside the gene matches: 6. Germline CDR1 reads SEHNR; CDR2 reads FQNEAQ (reference sequence).

The chain combines TRBV6-5 with TRBJ2-7, with a tentative D call TRBD2 (5 bases). CDR1 is MNHEY and CDR2 is SVGAGI in the germline V gene. Trimming removed 5 bases from V and 4 bases from J, with 9 bases in between. CDR3 length: 12 residues. The CDR3 sequence: CASSRDFYEQYF. CDR3 DNA: TGTGCCAGCAGTCGGGATTTTTACGAGCAGTACTTC.

This sequence joins TRBV7-3 and TRBJ2-1; 9 nucleotides align to TRBD2. V trimming: 2 bases; J trimming: 2 bases; junction bases outside the gene matches: 4. In germline, CDR1 is SGHTA, CDR2 FQGTGA. This CDR3 has 16 residues. The CDR3 sequence is CASSLLGGRAYNEQFF. CDR3 nucleotide sequence: TGTGCCAGCAGCTTACTGGGCGGGAGGGCCTACAATGAGCAGTTCTTC.

The chain is built from TRBV25-1 and TRBJ2-7; D perhaps matches TRBD1 (5 bases). CDR1 is MGHDK and CDR2 is SYGVNS in the germline V gene. The CDR3 contains 12 residues. Between the trimmed V and J ends, which lost 5 bases and 5 bases, there was a span of 10 bases. The DNA for the CDR3 is TGTGCCAGCAGTTTTGCAGGGAACGAGCAGTACTTC. Translating gives CASSFAGNEQYF.

The genes are TRBV14 and TRBJ2-7, with D possibly TRBD2 on 6 matching bases. Germline CDR1 is SGHDN and CDR2 is FVKESK. CDR3 size: 13 residues. Trimming pared 4 bases from V and 6 bases from J, leaving 13 bases between. The CDR3 loop reads CASSPRLVSEQYF. In nucleotides, the CDR3 is TGTGCCAGCAGCCCCAGACTAGTAAGCGAGCAGTACTTC.

The chain links TRBV27 to TRBJ2-3; D is ambiguous. Germline values: CDR1 MNHEY, CDR2 SMNVEV (reference sequence). V dropped 3 bases and J dropped 0 bases, with 10 bases sitting between them. CDR3 size: 15 residues. The CDR3 DNA reads as TGTGCCAGCAGTTTCAGGATTTCTAGCACAGATACGCAGTATTTT. It yields the protein CASSFRISSTDTQYF.

The rearrangement links TRBV18 to TRBJ2-7; 7 nucleotides match TRBD1. The V and J ends lost 3 bases and 3 bases, in that order; junction bases with no gene match: 5. Per the germline V gene, CDR1 is KGHSH and CDR2 is LQKENI. This CDR3 is built from 14 residues. CDR3 residues: CASSPRQGVYEQYV. The CDR3 bases are TGTGCCAGCTCACCCCGACAGGGAGTCTACGAGCAGTACGTC.

The J gene is TRBJ2-1, the V gene TRBV19, with 7 bases that match TRBD2. There are 15 residues in the CDR3. Germline CDR1 reads LNHDA; CDR2 reads SQIVND (reference sequence). V lost 5 bases, J lost 3 bases, and 7 bases stayed unmatched. The CDR3 here is CASSLAGEYYNEQFF. The CDR3, as DNA: TGTGCCAGTAGTTTGGCGGGGGAGTACTACAATGAGCAGTTCTTC.

This clone has a single count. The chain employs TRBV11-2 and TRBJ1-1; D perhaps matches TRBD1 (6 bases). CDR3 size: 14 residues. The germline CDR1 and CDR2 sequences are SGHAT and FQNNGV. Deletions cut 5 bases from V and 4 bases from J, with 14 bases between. The CDR3 DNA is TGTGCCAGCAGCCTAGGGGGGGGGACCACTGAAGCTTTCTTT. This codes for CASSLGGGTTEAFF.

The chain is built from TRBV15 and TRBJ2-1; D is ambiguous. V lost 0 bases to trimming and J lost 3 bases, with 6 bases between them. The germline CDR1 and CDR2 sequences are LNHNV and YYDKDF (reference sequence). This CDR3 is built from 14 residues. The CDR3 nucleotides read TGTGCCACCAGCAGAGACCTAAACTACAATGAGCAGTTCTTC. It yields the protein CATSRDLNYNEQFF.

This rearrangement joins TRBV12-3 or TRBV12-4 to TRBJ1-2; D unclear. The CDR3 spans 12 residues. Deletions cut 6 bases from V and 7 bases from J, with 12 bases between. The CDR3 DNA reads TGTGCCAGCAGCCACCGCCAAGCTGGCTACACCTTC. This encodes CASSHRQAGYTF.

The J gene is TRBJ2-6, the V gene TRBV3-1 (or the pseudogene TRBV3-2); D gene unclear. Germline loops: CDR1 LGHDT, CDR2 YNNKEL (reference sequence). V lost 4 bases to trimming and J lost 0 bases, with 10 bases between them. CDR3 length: 16 amino acids. The CDR3 region has the DNA TGTGCCAGCAGCCCCAGTACTACCTCTGGGGCCAACGTCCTGACTTTC. It translates to CASSPSTTSGANVLTF.

This clone has a handful of counts. A read error may produce the germline difference seen at one junction end. This chain uses TRBV4-2 with TRBJ1-1; possible D gene TRBD1, 6 bases. The germline V gene has CDR1 LGHNA and CDR2 YNFKEQ. CDR3 size: 13 residues. The CDR3 coding sequence is TGTGCCAGCAGCGAAGAGGGGGGGTGGGTAGCTTTCTTT. The encoded protein is CASSEEGGWVAFF.

This chain connects TRBV27 to TRBJ1-1; D is perhaps TRBD1 (6 bases). The germline gives CDR1 MNHEY, CDR2 SMNVEV (reference sequence). With 3 bases removed from V and 1 base from J, the gap between germline ends came to 6 bases. This CDR3 spans 13 amino acids. This CDR3 is CASSFRGNTEAFF. CDR3 DNA: TGTGCCAGCAGTTTCAGGGGGAACACTGAAGCTTTCTTT.

Only a few counts were recorded for this clone. This chain joins TRBV6-4 and TRBJ1-2, with 8 nucleotides matching TRBD1. The length of the CDR3 is 15 residues. The V gene's germline CDR1 is MRHNA and CDR2 SNTAGT. V trimming: 3 bases; J trimming: 2 bases; junction bases outside the gene matches: 5. CDR3 in DNA: TGTGCCAGCAGTGAACCGACAGGGGCCAACTATGGCTACACCTTC. Translating gives CASSEPTGANYGYTF.